What follows describes a single T cell receptor beta chain. Libraries were prepared by immunoSEQ multiplex PCR; TCRdb keeps only in-frame clonotypes and omits some of them. The profile covers 35,000 to 45,000 clones, with roughly 88% appearing a single time and around 2.4% taken by the ten largest. These data originate in a study of blood T cell repertoires in COVID-19. The sample consisted of peripheral blood. The receptor's source is a human donor in a cohort sampled during active COVID-19.

The CDR3 bases are TGTGCCACCCGACAGGGAATGAACACTGAAGCTTTCTTT. Translating it yields CATRQGMNTEAFF. The rearrangement uses TRBV24-1 and TRBJ1-1; 7 nucleotides agree with TRBD1. The CDR3 has 13 residues. V lost 9 bases to trimming and J lost 0 bases; unmatched junction nucleotides: 3. Germline V gene lookup returns CDR1 KGHDR and CDR2 SFDVKD.